A single sample is the source of the 32 T cell receptor beta chains below, sequenced in a study of cytomegalovirus exposure and HLA in healthy donors. The study ran its PCR with 60 Vbeta and 13 Jbeta primers. Repertoires were generated with immunoSEQ multiplex PCR, while TCRdb's copy carries only in-frame clones and drops some. The sample yields around 120,000 clones, just under 80% seen once. Sequenced input: PBMCs. These receptors were collected from a woman between 40 and 50 years old in good health and CMV-seronegative.

V and J are TRBV5-4 and TRBJ2-5; 7 nucleotides match TRBD2. This CDR3 is built from 13 residues. Germline V gives CDR1 SGHNT, CDR2 YYREEE (reference sequence). Trimming took 1 base from V and 11 from J; bases not matched to a gene: 8. DNA for the CDR3: TGTGCCAGCAGCTTGTCTCGGGCGGGGGAGCAGTACTTC. It encodes CASSLSRAGEQYF.

The chain couples TRBV5-1 to TRBJ1-1; 7 bases fit TRBD1. CDR3 size: 16 residues. V dropped 0 bases and J dropped 12; count of bases not matched to a gene: 17. CDR1 is SGHRS and CDR2 is YFSETQ in the germline V gene. The CDR3, as DNA: TGCGCCAGCAGCTTGGCGGGAGGGGGCCCTACCCTAGGACCTTTCTTT. It yields the protein CASSLAGGGPTLGPFF.

V and J are TRBV28 and TRBJ2-1, with 8 bases lining up with TRBD2. Trimming at V came to 5 bases and at J to 8 bases, leaving 11 bases not matched to a gene. Per germline, CDR1 MDHEN and CDR2 SYDVKM. The CDR3 consists of 15 residues. This chain's CDR3 is CASSPLPGGQDEQFF. The DNA for the CDR3 is TGTGCCAGCAGTCCCCTCCCGGGAGGGCAGGATGAGCAGTTCTTC.

On this clone: One end of the junction is discordant with germline, which a read error may explain. The chain's CDR3 is CASSSGANGLTF. The CDR3 bases are TGTGCCAGCAGTTCTGGGGCCAACGGCCTGACTTTC. The V call is TRBV5-4, the J call TRBJ2-6; possibly TRBD1 for D (5 bases). The germline gives CDR1 SGHNT, CDR2 YYREEE (reference sequence). CDR3 length: 12 amino acids.

Concerning this clone itself: Different DNA sequences within this sample yield the same CDR3. The chain has TRBV7-9 and TRBJ2-1, with D maybe TRBD2 (5 bases). V was shortened by 6 bases and J by 6 bases, with 12 bases between the two germline ends. Germline loops: CDR1 SEHNR, CDR2 FQNEAQ (reference sequence). This CDR3 is built from 13 residues. CDR3 DNA sequence: TGTGCCAGCAGGGTCTCCGGGGTCAATGAGCAGTTCTTC. It codes for CASRVSGVNEQFF.

The rearrangement links TRBV2 to TRBJ2-1, with 13 bases matching TRBD2. The CDR3 totals 15 residues. Per germline, CDR1 SNHLY and CDR2 FYNNEI. V was clipped by 7 bases and J by 7 bases; unmatched bases: 7. The CDR3 bases are TGTGCCAGCACCACACTAGCGGGAGGGCCAAATGAGCAGTTCTTC. Amino acids: CASTTLAGGPNEQFF.

V usage is TRBV5-6 and J usage is TRBJ1-2, with TRBD1 identical over 7 bases. CDR3 size: 13 residues. CDR1 SGHDT and CDR2 YYEEEE come from the germline V gene. The J segment lost 6 bases and the V segment lost 4 bases, leaving 6 bases of the junction unmatched. The CDR3: CASSAGTVHGYTF. The CDR3 DNA sequence: TGTGCCAGCAGCGCCGGGACAGTTCATGGCTACACCTTC.

The chain couples TRBV5-1 to TRBJ2-5, with D perhaps TRBD1 (6 bases). The germline V gene encodes CDR1 SGHRS and CDR2 YFSETQ. Trimming left V 3 bases short and J 5 bases short, with 17 bases between. The CDR3 extends over 15 amino acids. The CDR3 reads CASSSPTQGGETQYF. CDR3 coding DNA: TGCGCCAGCAGCTCGCCGACACAGGGCGGGGAGACCCAGTACTTC.

In this sample, this clone turned up once. The CDR3 nucleotides read TGTGCCTGGAAGGGACTAGCGGGGGGCCGCACCGGGGAGCTGTTTTTT. Translated: CAWKGLAGGRTGELFF. The chain recombines TRBV30 with TRBJ2-2, with TRBD2 identical over 15 bases. The CDR3 is 16 amino acids. Germline CDR1 reads GTSNPN; CDR2 reads SVGIG (reference sequence). J lost 4 bases, V lost 4 bases, and 4 bases had no gene match.

This chain connects TRBV29-1 to TRBJ2-3; 9 bases are shared with TRBD1. Trimming removed 4 bases from V and 2 bases from J; junction bases left unmatched: 13. Germline V gene lookup returns CDR1 SQVTM and CDR2 ANQGSEA. The CDR3 consists of 17 residues. The CDR3 sequence: CSVGLTGGFRSTDTQYF. Here the CDR3 DNA reads TGCAGCGTTGGTCTAACAGGGGGCTTTAGGTCCACAGATACGCAGTATTTT.

The chain combines TRBV28 with TRBJ2-3; TRBD1 agrees at 8 bases. The CDR3 is 15 amino acids. J lost 1 base, V lost 5 bases, and 5 bases had no gene match. CDR1 and CDR2 (germline): MDHEN, SYDVKM. CDR3 in amino acids: CASSPATGGTDTQYF. CDR3 coding DNA: TGTGCCAGCAGTCCCGCGACAGGGGGCACAGATACGCAGTATTTT.

This clone was detected only a few times. This chain uses TRBV13 with TRBJ2-2, with 8 bases matching TRBD1. Germline values: CDR1 PRHDT, CDR2 FYEKMQ (reference sequence). The CDR3 has 17 amino acids. The J segment lost 6 bases and the V segment lost 2 bases, leaving 11 bases of the junction unmatched. CDR3 coding DNA: TGTGCCAGCAGCTTAAGACGAGTGACAGGGGACCCCGGGGAGCTGTTTTTT. It translates to CASSLRRVTGDPGELFF. The complete variable domain, with remaining parts taken from reference TRBV13 and TRBJ2-2, reads AAGVIQSPRHLIKEKRETATLKCYPIPRHDTVYWYQQGPGQDPQFLISFYEKMQSDKGSIPDRFSAQQFSDYHSELNMSSLELGDSALYFCASSLRRVTGDPGELFFGEGSRLTVL.

The chain is built from TRBV19 and TRBJ1-4; no reliable D call. V lost 9 bases and J lost 3, with 20 bases in between. The CDR3 extends over 16 amino acids. The germline CDR1 and CDR2 sequences are LNHDA and SQIVND (reference sequence). CDR3 coding DNA: TGTGCCAGCCTGCCTACATCGACGGACTCTAATGAAAAACTGTTTTTT. This gives the protein CASLPTSTDSNEKLFF. Complete variable domain (other parts from reference TRBV19 and TRBJ1-4): DGGITQSPKYLFRKEGQNVTLSCEQNLNHDAMYWYRQDPGQGLRLIYYSQIVNDFQKGDIAEGYSVSREKKESFPLTVTSAQKNPTAFYLCASLPTSTDSNEKLFFGSGTQLSVL.

A few counts support this clone. This chain connects TRBV14 to TRBJ1-1; 7 bases agree with TRBD1. J was trimmed by 1 base and V by 1 base; bases with no gene match: 3. The CDR3 contains 15 residues. Germline loops: CDR1 SGHDN, CDR2 FVKESK. The CDR3: CASSQVWDRNTEAFF. The CDR3 DNA sequence: TGTGCCAGCAGCCAAGTGTGGGACAGGAACACTGAAGCTTTCTTT.

The chain combines TRBV19 with TRBJ2-5, with TRBD1 identical over 8 bases. This CDR3 has 12 residues. After removal of 8 bases from V and 2 bases from J, the junction contained 1 base not matched to a gene. Per the germline V gene, CDR1 is LNHDA and CDR2 is SQIVND (reference sequence). This CDR3 is CASGQGQETQYF. The DNA of the CDR3 is TGTGCCAGTGGACAGGGACAAGAGACCCAGTACTTC.

The gene calls are TRBV5-4 and TRBJ1-5, with D hard to call. Germline V gene sequence: CDR1 SGHNT, CDR2 YYREEE (reference sequence). CDR3 length: 13 residues. Trimming shortened V by 2 bases and J by 2 bases, and 5 bases separated the two germline ends. This CDR3 reads CASSFEGNQPQHF. The CDR3 DNA is TGTGCCAGCAGCTTCGAGGGCAATCAGCCCCAGCATTTT.

The rearrangement joins TRBV16 to TRBJ1-2; possible D gene TRBD1, 6 bases. V was shortened by 2 bases and J by 7 bases, with 14 bases between the two germline ends. CDR1 and CDR2 (germline): KGHSY, FQNENV. The CDR3 length is 14 residues. The CDR3 here is CASSQATGTGGYTF. The CDR3 DNA follows: TGTGCCAGCAGCCAAGCAACAGGGACGGGTGGCTACACCTTC.

The rearrangement joins TRBV25-1 to TRBJ1-5, with D hard to call. CDR1 and CDR2 (germline): MGHDK, SYGVNS. The CDR3 is made up of 13 amino acids. With 6 bases removed from V and 9 bases from J, the gap between germline ends came to 15 bases. Here the CDR3 reads CASSGPIGGPQHF. In DNA, the CDR3 is TGTGCCAGCAGCGGCCCGATAGGAGGGCCCCAGCATTTT.

This clone showed up just a few times. V is TRBV23-1 and J is TRBJ2-3; D may be TRBD2 (6 bases). TRBV23-1 is identified as an open reading frame with a role that is uncertain. Trimming left V 5 bases short and J 6 bases short, with 27 bases between. The CDR3 totals 18 residues. Written as DNA, the CDR3 is TGCGCCAGCAGTAACCCCCCCCTCAACCAGCGCGGGATGGATACGCAGTATTTT. Translated, it gives CASSNPPLNQRGMDTQYF.

The chain couples TRBV7-6 to TRBJ2-3, with 9 positions matching TRBD1. Unmatched junction bases numbered 19, after V lost 4 bases and J lost 2 bases. CDR3 length: 20 amino acids. Germline V gene lookup returns CDR1 SGHVS and CDR2 FNYEAQ. CDR3 DNA: TGTGCCAGCAGCTCCCGCCCTAACTCCGGGACAGGGTCCAACACAGATACGCAGTATTTT. Translating gives CASSSRPNSGTGSNTDTQYF.

This clone came up once. This chain links TRBV15 with TRBJ2-1; TRBD2 might be the D (6 bases). Germline V gene data show CDR1 as LNHNV and CDR2 as YYDKDF (reference sequence). V was trimmed by 1 base and J by 10 bases, leaving 8 bases between them. This CDR3 comprises 12 residues. Written as DNA, the CDR3 is TGTGCCACCAGCAGAGGCGGACTAGAGCAGTTCTTC. It encodes CATSRGGLEQFF.

A few counts support this clone. The chain recombines TRBV20-1 with TRBJ2-7; D not resolved. The CDR3 is 10 amino acids. The germline V gene encodes CDR1 DFQATT and CDR2 SNEGSKA (reference sequence). The V and J ends lost 5 bases and 10 bases respectively, with 12 bases between them. The CDR3 reads CSAGRSEQYF. DNA of the CDR3: TGCAGTGCTGGCCGATCAGAACAGTACTTC.

This clone was observed a few times. This chain uses TRBV5-8 with TRBJ1-2; D unclear. The CDR3 has 13 amino acids. Germline CDR1 and CDR2: SGHTS and YDEGEE. Between the trimmed V and J ends, which lost 4 bases and 3 bases, there was a span of 10 bases. CDR3 residues: CASSEGLDYGYTF. The DNA of the CDR3 is TGTGCCAGCAGCGAAGGACTGGACTATGGCTACACCTTC.

This clone was detected only once. This chain joins TRBV27 and TRBJ2-1; 13 positions agree with TRBD2. Germline CDR1 and CDR2: MNHEY and SMNVEV (reference sequence). The CDR3 runs 15 residues. The V and J ends lost 8 bases and 9 bases, in that order; junction bases with no gene match: 10. Here the CDR3 reads CASVPQGLAGSEQFF. The CDR3 region has the DNA TGTGCCAGCGTCCCCCAGGGACTAGCGGGGAGTGAGCAGTTCTTC.

The J gene is TRBJ2-5, the V gene TRBV28; TRBD1 is a possible D gene (5 bases). Trimming took 2 bases from V and 5 from J, leaving 12 bases between them. CDR1 is MDHEN, CDR2 SYDVKM, per germline. The CDR3 is 14 residues long. Here the CDR3 reads CASSLARDSETQYF. CDR3 DNA: TGTGCCAGCAGTTTAGCCAGGGATTCGGAGACCCAGTACTTC. The full variable domain, rest sourced from reference TRBV28 and TRBJ2-5, is DVKVTQSSRYLVKRTGEKVFLECVQDMDHENMFWYRQDPGLGLRLIYFSYDVKMKEKGDIPEGYSVSREKKERFSLILESASTNQTSMYLCASSLARDSETQYFGPGTRLLVL.

As for this clone: A junction end diverges from the germline sequence, so it may reflect a read error. The chain couples TRBV30 to TRBJ2-6; no clear D. There are 11 residues in the CDR3. CDR1 is GTSNPN, CDR2 SVGIG, per germline (reference sequence). The CDR3 region is CAWTQANGLTF. In DNA form, the CDR3 reads TGTGCCTGGACCCAGGCGAACGGCCTGACTTTC.

The genes are TRBV9 and TRBJ1-1; a possible D gene is TRBD1 (6 bases). V lost 2 bases and J lost 1, with 18 bases in between. The CDR3 length is 17 residues. The germline CDR1 and CDR2 sequences are SGDLS and YYNGEE. The CDR3 is CASSVRGTQGENTEAFF. The CDR3 bases are TGTGCCAGCAGCGTGCGGGGGACACAGGGAGAGAACACTGAAGCTTTCTTT.

Only one count was recorded for this clone. The rearrangement links TRBV2 to TRBJ2-1; D ambiguous. CDR3 length: 14 residues. Germline CDR1 is SNHLY and CDR2 is FYNNEI. V lost 4 bases to trimming and J lost 1 base, with 8 bases between them. The DNA of the CDR3 is TGTGCCAGCAGTGTGGCAGCGTCCTACAATGAGCAGTTCTTC. Amino acid sequence: CASSVAASYNEQFF.

The chain combines TRBV27 with TRBJ2-2; D possibly corresponds to TRBD2 (5 bases). Between the trimmed V and J ends, which lost 10 bases and 3 bases, there was a span of 9 bases. CDR1 is MNHEY, CDR2 SMNVEV, per germline (reference sequence). The CDR3 extends over 12 amino acids. The CDR3 protein is CATGLHTGELFF. The DNA for the CDR3 is TGTGCCACTGGACTCCACACCGGGGAGCTGTTTTTT.

V usage is TRBV7-2 and J usage is TRBJ2-5, with D perhaps TRBD1 (5 bases). Trimming shortened V by 3 bases and J by 5 bases, and 19 bases separated the two germline ends. The CDR3 runs to 16 residues. CDR1 and CDR2 from the germline V gene are SGHTA and FQGNSA. DNA of the CDR3: TGTGCCAGCAGCTTGGGCAGGGAATGGGCGGTGGAGACCCAGTACTTC. Amino acid sequence: CASSLGREWAVETQYF.

The chain recombines TRBV5-1 with TRBJ1-3, with unresolved D. The CDR3 sequence is 15 residues long. Germline values: CDR1 SGHRS, CDR2 YFSETQ. Trimming left V 0 bases short and J 0 bases short, with 7 bases between. The CDR3 protein is CASSLGGVSGNTIYF. As DNA, the CDR3 is TGCGCCAGCAGCTTGGGGGGAGTCTCTGGAAACACCATATATTTT.

The genes are TRBV10-3 and TRBJ2-7, with 10 bases fitting TRBD2. V shed 10 bases and J 4 bases; nucleotides not matched to a gene: 10. CDR3 length: 14 residues. Germline V lookup: CDR1 ENHRY, CDR2 SYGVKD. The CDR3 coding sequence is TGTGCCACCCGGTTAGCGGGGGGCATATACGAGCAGTACTTC. Protein product: CATRLAGGIYEQYF.